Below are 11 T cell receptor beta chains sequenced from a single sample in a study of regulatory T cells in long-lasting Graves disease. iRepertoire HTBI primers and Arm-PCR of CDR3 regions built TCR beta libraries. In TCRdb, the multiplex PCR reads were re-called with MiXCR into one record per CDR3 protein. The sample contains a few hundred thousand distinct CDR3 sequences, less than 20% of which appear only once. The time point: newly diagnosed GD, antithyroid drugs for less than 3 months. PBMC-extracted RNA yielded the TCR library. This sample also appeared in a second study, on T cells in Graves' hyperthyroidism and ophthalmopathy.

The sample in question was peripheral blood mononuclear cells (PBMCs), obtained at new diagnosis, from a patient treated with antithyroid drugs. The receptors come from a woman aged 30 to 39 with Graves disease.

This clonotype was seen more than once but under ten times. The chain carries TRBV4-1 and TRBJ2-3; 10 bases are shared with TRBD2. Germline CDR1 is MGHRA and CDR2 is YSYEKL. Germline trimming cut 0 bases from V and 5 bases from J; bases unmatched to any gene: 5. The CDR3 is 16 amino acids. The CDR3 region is CASSQEGAGGGDTQYF. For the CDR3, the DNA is TGCGCCAGCAGCCAAGAGGGAGCGGGGGGGGGAGATACGCAGTATTTT.

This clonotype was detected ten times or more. The CDR3 bases are TGTGCCAGCAGCCGGACAGGGTATAATTCACCCCTCCACTTT. Protein sequence: CASSRTGYNSPLHF. The rearrangement joins TRBV12-3 or TRBV12-4 to TRBJ1-6; 8 bases are shared with TRBD1. The CDR3 contains 14 residues. V lost 6 bases to trimming and J lost 4 bases; unmatched junction nucleotides: 2.

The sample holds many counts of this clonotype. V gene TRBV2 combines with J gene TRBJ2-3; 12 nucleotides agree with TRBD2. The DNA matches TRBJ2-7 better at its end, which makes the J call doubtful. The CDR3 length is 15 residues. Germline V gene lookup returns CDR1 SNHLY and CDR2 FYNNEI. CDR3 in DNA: TGTGCCAGCAGTGACCCTAGCGGGAGGGCCTACGAGCAGTACTTC. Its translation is CASSDPSGRAYEQYF.

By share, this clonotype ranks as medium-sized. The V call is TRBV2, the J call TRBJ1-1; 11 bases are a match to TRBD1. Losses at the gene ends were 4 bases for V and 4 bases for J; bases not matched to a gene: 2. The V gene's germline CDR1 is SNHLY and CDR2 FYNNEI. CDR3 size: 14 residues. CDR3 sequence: CASSGTGGLTEAFF. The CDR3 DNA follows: TGTGCCAGCAGTGGGACAGGGGGCCTCACTGAAGCTTTCTTT.

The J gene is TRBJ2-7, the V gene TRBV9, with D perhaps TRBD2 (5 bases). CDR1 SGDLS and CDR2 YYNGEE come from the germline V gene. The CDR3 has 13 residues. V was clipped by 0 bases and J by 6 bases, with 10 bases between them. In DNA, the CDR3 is TGTGCCAGCAGCGTAGATGGGAGCTCCGAGCAGTACTTC. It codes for CASSVDGSSEQYF.

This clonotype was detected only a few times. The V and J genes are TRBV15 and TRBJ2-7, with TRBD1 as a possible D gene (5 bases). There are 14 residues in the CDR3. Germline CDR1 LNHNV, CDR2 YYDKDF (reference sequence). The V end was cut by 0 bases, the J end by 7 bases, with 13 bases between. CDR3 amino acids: CATSRDKGVREQYF. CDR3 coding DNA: TGTGCCACCAGCAGAGATAAAGGGGTGAGGGAGCAGTACTTC.

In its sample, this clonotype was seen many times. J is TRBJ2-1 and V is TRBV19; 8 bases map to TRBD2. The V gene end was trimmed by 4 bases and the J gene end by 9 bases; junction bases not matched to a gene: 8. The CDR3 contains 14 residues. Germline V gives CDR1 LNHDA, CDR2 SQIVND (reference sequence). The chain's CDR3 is CASSTVAGKPEQFF. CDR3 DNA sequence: TGTGCCAGTAGTACGGTAGCGGGAAAACCTGAGCAGTTCTTC.

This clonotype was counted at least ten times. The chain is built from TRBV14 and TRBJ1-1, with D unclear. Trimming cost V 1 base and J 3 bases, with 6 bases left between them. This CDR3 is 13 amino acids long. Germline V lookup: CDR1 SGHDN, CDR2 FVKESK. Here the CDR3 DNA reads TGTGCCAGCAGCCAAGTCGGCTACACTGAAGCTTTCTTT. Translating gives CASSQVGYTEAFF.

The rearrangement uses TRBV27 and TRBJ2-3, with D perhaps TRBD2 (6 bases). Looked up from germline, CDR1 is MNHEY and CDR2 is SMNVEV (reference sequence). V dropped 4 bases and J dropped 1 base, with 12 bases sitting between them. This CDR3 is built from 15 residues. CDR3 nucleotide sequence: TGTGCCAGCAGTTACGGCGGCGGGGGCACAGATACGCAGTATTTT. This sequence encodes CASSYGGGGTDTQYF.

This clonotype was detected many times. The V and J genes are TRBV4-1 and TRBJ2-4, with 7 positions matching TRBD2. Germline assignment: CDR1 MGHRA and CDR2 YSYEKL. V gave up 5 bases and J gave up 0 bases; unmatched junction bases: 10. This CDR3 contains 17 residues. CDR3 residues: CASSSPSGGLAKNIQYF. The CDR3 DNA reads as TGCGCCAGCAGCTCTCCTAGCGGAGGGCTAGCCAAAAACATTCAGTACTTC.

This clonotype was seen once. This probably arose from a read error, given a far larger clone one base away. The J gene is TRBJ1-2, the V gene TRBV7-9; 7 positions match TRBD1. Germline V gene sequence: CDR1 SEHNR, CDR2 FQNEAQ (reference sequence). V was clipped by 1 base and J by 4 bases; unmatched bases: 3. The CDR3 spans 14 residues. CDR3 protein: CASSLGQGIYGYTF. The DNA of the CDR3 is TGTGCCAGCAGCTTAGGACAGGGAATCTATGGCTACACCTTC.